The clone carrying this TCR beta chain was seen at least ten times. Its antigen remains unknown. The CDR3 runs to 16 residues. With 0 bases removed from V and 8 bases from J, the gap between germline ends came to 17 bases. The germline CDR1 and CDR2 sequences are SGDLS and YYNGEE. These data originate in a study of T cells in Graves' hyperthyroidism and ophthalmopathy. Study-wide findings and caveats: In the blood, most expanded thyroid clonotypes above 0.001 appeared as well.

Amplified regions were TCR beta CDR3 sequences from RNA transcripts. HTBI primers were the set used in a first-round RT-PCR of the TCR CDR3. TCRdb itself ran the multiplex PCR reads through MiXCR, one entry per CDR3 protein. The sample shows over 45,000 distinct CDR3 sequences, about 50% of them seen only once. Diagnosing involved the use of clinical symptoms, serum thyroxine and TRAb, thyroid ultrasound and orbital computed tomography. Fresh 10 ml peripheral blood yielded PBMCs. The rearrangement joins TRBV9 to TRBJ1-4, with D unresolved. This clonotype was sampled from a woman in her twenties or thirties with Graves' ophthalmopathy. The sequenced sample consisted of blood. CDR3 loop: CASSVGGGQSNEKLFF. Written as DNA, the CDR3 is TGTGCCAGCAGCGTAGGGGGTGGGCAATCGAACGAAAAACTGTTTTTT.